Listed here are 6 T cell receptor beta chains from one sample, sequenced in a study of T cells after posttransplantation cyclophosphamide. Treatment was busulfan-fludarabine conditioning, a marrow graft, and cyclophosphamide on days +3 and +4. Profiling relied on immunoSEQ multiplex PCR, and the TCRdb table lists in-frame clones only, not all of them. This sample has over 6,000 clones, each found more than once. This specimen consisted of PBMCs, obtained after allogeneic stem cell transplant with posttransplant cyclophosphamide. Receptors were obtained from a male patient in his late teens or twenties who received an allogeneic stem cell transplant from an unrelated donor, was CMV-positive, and had acute and chronic GVHD. Some T cells may have originated in the graft donor.

At least ten counts were recorded for this clone. The V and J genes are TRBV6-5 and TRBJ1-4, with a tentative D call TRBD1 (6 bases). V dropped 5 bases and J dropped 8 bases, with 15 bases sitting between them. Germline V CDR1 and CDR2: MNHEY, SVGAGI. The CDR3 loop spans 14 amino acids. In DNA form, the CDR3 reads TGTGCCAGCAGTGGACAGAGTGGCGCGGAAAAACTGTTTTTT. Translation gives CASSGQSGAEKLFF.

In its sample, this clone is medium-sized. The chain is built from TRBV6-5 and TRBJ1-3, with D possibly TRBD1 on 6 matching bases. Germline V CDR1 and CDR2: MNHEY, SVGAGI. This CDR3 has 14 amino acids. V was clipped by 6 bases and J by 2 bases, with 11 bases between them. The DNA of the CDR3 is TGTGCCAGCAGCCTAGGGGGAACTGGAAACACCATATATTTT. Translating it yields CASSLGGTGNTIYF.

The table lists this clone with many counts. V is TRBV6-6 and J is TRBJ2-3, with D possibly matching TRBD1 (6 bases). CDR1 and CDR2 (germline): MNHNY, SVGAGI (reference sequence). The V gene lost 2 bases and the J gene lost 2 bases, with 8 bases spanning the gap. The CDR3 contains 14 residues. The CDR3 DNA reads TGTGCCAGCAGTTACGGGGGCCTCACAGATACGCAGTATTTT. It yields the protein CASSYGGLTDTQYF.

At least ten counts were recorded for this clone. V usage is TRBV28 and J usage is TRBJ2-1, with 7 bases aligning to TRBD2. The length of the CDR3 is 15 residues. V was clipped by 9 bases and J by 0 bases; unmatched bases: 8. Germline V lookup: CDR1 MDHEN, CDR2 SYDVKM. CDR3 in amino acids: CASSTGGSSYNEQFF. The CDR3 DNA sequence: TGTGCCAGTTCCACCGGCGGGAGCTCCTACAATGAGCAGTTCTTC.

This clone occurred many times. The J gene is TRBJ1-6, the V gene TRBV28; tentatively, D is TRBD1 (6 bases). Trimming cost V 6 bases and J 8 bases, with 14 bases left between them. The CDR3 runs to 14 residues. CDR1 is MDHEN and CDR2 is SYDVKM in the germline V gene. CDR3 amino acids: CASSGGQGYSPLHF. The CDR3 DNA sequence: TGTGCCAGCAGCGGGGGGCAGGGGTATTCACCCCTCCACTTT.

This clone was detected ten times or more. The rearrangement uses TRBV6-5 and TRBJ1-5; TRBD1 is a possible D gene (6 bases). In germline, CDR1 is MNHEY, CDR2 SVGAGI. V was cut by 5 bases and J by 15 bases, with 17 bases left in between. This CDR3 contains 12 residues. CDR3 nucleotide sequence: TGTGCCAGCAGTAAGAAAACAGGGAAGAGGCATTTT. It translates to CASSKKTGKRHF.